The rows below give T cell receptor beta chains drawn from one sample of a study of T cells in Graves' hyperthyroidism and ophthalmopathy. TCRdb reprocessed the multiplex PCR reads with MiXCR, giving one entry per CDR3 protein. This table has approximately 380,000 distinct CDR3 sequences, around an eighth appearing once. The sequencing input was blood. Source of these receptors: a man in his fifties with Graves' ophthalmopathy. CDR3s include the opening cysteine and the closing phenylalanine or tryptophan. A D gene is named only where the DNA matches it firmly. Not all rows give a size; the values are once, few, many and, for expanded clones, a class.

d_gene: TRBD1
v_gene: TRBV7-9
j_gene: TRBJ1-6
len: 16
abundance: many
CDR3aa: CASSSLRQGVGSPLHF
CDR3nt: TGTGCCAGCAGCTCGCTTAGGCAGGGGGTCGGCTCACCCCTCCACTTT

d_gene: TRBD1
v_gene: TRBV5-1
j_gene: TRBJ1-1
len: 16
abundance: many
CDR3aa: CASSRTGGFRNTEAFF
CDR3nt: TGCGCCAGCAGCAGGACAGGGGGATTTAGGAACACTGAAGCTTTCTTT

d_gene: TRBD2
v_gene: TRBV12-3/TRBV12-4
j_gene: TRBJ2-3
len: 16
abundance: .
CDR3aa: CASSVAGGPVTDTQYF
CDR3nt: TGTGCCAGCAGCGTAGCGGGAGGGCCGGTCACAGATACGCAGTATTTT

d_gene: .
v_gene: TRBV7-9
j_gene: TRBJ2-1
len: 17
abundance: few
CDR3aa: CASTRGSGTRGGYEQFF
CDR3nt: TGTGCCAGCACCCGGGGGAGCGGAACGAGGGGTGGCTATGAGCAGTTCTTC

d_gene: .
v_gene: TRBV20-1
j_gene: TRBJ1-5
len: 17
abundance: many
CDR3aa: CSAPWLGSTKSNQPQHF
CDR3nt: TGCAGTGCCCCTTGGCTGGGGTCCACAAAATCGAATCAGCCCCAGCATTTT

d_gene: .
v_gene: TRBV28
j_gene: TRBJ2-2
len: 15
abundance: .
CDR3aa: CASSFPGARTGELFF
CDR3nt: TGTGCCAGCAGTTTCCCCGGGGCTCGTACCGGGGAGCTGTTTTTT

d_gene: TRBD2
v_gene: TRBV20-1
j_gene: TRBJ2-1
len: 15
abundance: .
CDR3aa: CSARAGTRNYNEQFF
CDR3nt: TGCAGTGCTAGAGCCGGGACTAGAAACTACAATGAGCAGTTCTTC

d_gene: .
v_gene: TRBV28
j_gene: TRBJ1-6
len: 14
abundance: many
CDR3aa: CASSFQGWNSPLHF
CDR3nt: TGTGCCAGCAGTTTCCAGGGGTGGAATTCACCCCTCCACTTT

d_gene: TRBD2
v_gene: TRBV29-1
j_gene: TRBJ2-1
len: 16
abundance: many
CDR3aa: CSVGWGLASSYNEQFF
CDR3nt: TGCAGCGTTGGATGGGGACTAGCGTCCTCCTACAATGAGCAGTTCTTC

d_gene: TRBD1
v_gene: TRBV12-3/TRBV12-4
j_gene: TRBJ2-3
len: 20
abundance: few
CDR3aa: CASSYHPDARDRGPTDTQYF
CDR3nt: TGTGCCAGCAGTTACCACCCCGACGCTCGGGACAGGGGACCTACAGATACGCAGTATTTT

d_gene: .
v_gene: TRBV6-1
j_gene: TRBJ1-1
len: 15
abundance: many
CDR3aa: CASSERWSGRTEAFF
CDR3nt: TGTGCCAGCAGTGAAAGGTGGTCTGGGAGGACTGAAGCTTTCTTT

d_gene: TRBD2
v_gene: TRBV11-2
j_gene: TRBJ2-1
len: 17
abundance: many
CDR3aa: CASSRTPGTSGGNEQFF
CDR3nt: TGTGCCAGCAGCAGAACTCCCGGGACTAGCGGGGGAAATGAGCAGTTCTTC

d_gene: .
v_gene: TRBV27
j_gene: TRBJ1-1
len: 14
abundance: .
CDR3aa: CASSYSVVGAEAFF
CDR3nt: TGTGCCAGCAGTTACTCGGTTGTTGGGGCTGAAGCTTTCTTT

d_gene: TRBD1
v_gene: TRBV20-1
j_gene: TRBJ2-1
len: 16
abundance: .
CDR3aa: CSARGQGKSSYNEQFF
CDR3nt: TGCAGTGCTAGGGGACAGGGGAAGAGCTCCTACAATGAGCAGTTCTTC

d_gene: .
v_gene: TRBV12-3/TRBV12-4
j_gene: TRBJ2-1
len: 14
abundance: .
CDR3aa: CASSFPPGVNEQFF
CDR3nt: TGTGCCAGCAGTTTCCCGCCAGGGGTAAATGAGCAGTTCTTC

d_gene: .
v_gene: TRBV12-3/TRBV12-4
j_gene: TRBJ1-3
len: 12
abundance: many
CDR3aa: CASSGTGNTIYF
CDR3nt: TGTGCCAGCAGCGGAACTGGAAACACCATATATTTT

d_gene: TRBD1
v_gene: TRBV20-1
j_gene: TRBJ2-7
len: 15
abundance: many
CDR3aa: CSATKGTGGSYEQYF
CDR3nt: TGCAGTGCTACTAAAGGGACAGGCGGCTCCTACGAGCAGTACTTC

d_gene: .
v_gene: TRBV19
j_gene: TRBJ2-2
len: 14
abundance: few
CDR3aa: CASRQSWNTGELFF
CDR3nt: TGTGCCAGTAGGCAATCCTGGAACACCGGGGAGCTGTTTTTT

d_gene: TRBD1
v_gene: TRBV7-9
j_gene: TRBJ2-7
len: 15
abundance: once
CDR3aa: CASSLAWDRGYEQYF
CDR3nt: TGTGCCAGCAGCTTAGCGTGGGACAGGGGCTACGAGCAGTACTTC

d_gene: TRBD1
v_gene: TRBV12-3/TRBV12-4
j_gene: TRBJ2-7
len: 16
abundance: many
CDR3aa: CASSFLPGQGPYEQYF
CDR3nt: TGTGCCAGCAGTTTCCTCCCGGGACAGGGACCCTACGAGCAGTACTTC

d_gene: TRBD1
v_gene: TRBV6-1
j_gene: TRBJ1-2
len: 15
abundance: many
CDR3aa: CASSEAVAGGYGYTF
CDR3nt: TGTGCCAGCAGTGAAGCCGTCGCAGGGGGCTATGGCTACACCTTC

d_gene: .
v_gene: TRBV27
j_gene: TRBJ2-7
len: 15
abundance: few
CDR3aa: CASSLENGVAYEQYF
CDR3nt: TGTGCCAGCAGTTTGGAAAATGGGGTGGCCTACGAGCAGTACTTC

d_gene: .
v_gene: TRBV7-2
j_gene: TRBJ2-2
len: 14
abundance: many
CDR3aa: CASSSYTGSGELFF
CDR3nt: TGTGCCAGCAGCTCCTATACAGGGTCCGGGGAGCTGTTTTTT

d_gene: .
v_gene: TRBV29-1
j_gene: TRBJ2-7
len: 14
abundance: .
CDR3aa: CSVLLRDGPYEQYF
CDR3nt: TGCAGCGTCTTGCTCCGGGACGGACCCTACGAGCAGTACTTC

d_gene: TRBD1
v_gene: TRBV20-1
j_gene: TRBJ2-7
len: 15
abundance: many
CDR3aa: CSASDLDRGSYEQYF
CDR3nt: TGCAGTGCTAGCGATTTAGACAGGGGCAGCTACGAGCAGTACTTC

d_gene: TRBD2
v_gene: TRBV3-1
j_gene: TRBJ2-3
len: 17
abundance: many
CDR3aa: CASSLKTSLAATDTQYF
CDR3nt: TGTGCCAGCAGCCTTAAAACCTCACTAGCGGCCACAGATACGCAGTATTTT

d_gene: .
v_gene: TRBV7-3
j_gene: TRBJ2-2
len: 16
abundance: .
CDR3aa: CASSSDPGLNTGELFF
CDR3nt: TGTGCCAGCAGCTCCGATCCGGGCCTGAACACCGGGGAGCTGTTTTTT

d_gene: TRBD2
v_gene: TRBV11-2
j_gene: TRBJ2-1
len: 16
abundance: .
CDR3aa: CASSLRLADSYNEQFF
CDR3nt: TGTGCCAGCAGCTTAAGACTAGCGGACTCCTACAATGAGCAGTTCTTC

d_gene: .
v_gene: TRBV19
j_gene: TRBJ2-7
len: 16
abundance: .
CDR3aa: CASSILGTVDSYEQYF
CDR3nt: TGTGCCAGTAGTATCCTCGGTACGGTCGACTCCTACGAGCAGTACTTC

d_gene: .
v_gene: TRBV4-1
j_gene: TRBJ2-7
len: 15
abundance: few
CDR3aa: CASSRGGPFGYEQYF
CDR3nt: TGCGCCAGCAGCCGGGGCGGTCCATTCGGGTACGAGCAGTACTTC

d_gene: .
v_gene: TRBV11-2
j_gene: TRBJ2-5
len: 12
abundance: many
CDR3aa: CASSLLSETQYF
CDR3nt: TGTGCCAGCAGCTTATTATCAGAGACCCAGTACTTC

d_gene: .
v_gene: TRBV11-3
j_gene: TRBJ2-5
len: 12
abundance: .
CDR3aa: CASSLDQGTQYF
CDR3nt: TGTGCCAGCAGCTTAGACCAAGGGACCCAGTACTTC

d_gene: .
v_gene: TRBV5-1
j_gene: TRBJ1-6
len: 13
abundance: few
CDR3aa: CASSLGGDSPLHF
CDR3nt: TGCGCCAGCAGCTTGGGAGGGGATTCACCCCTCCACTTT

d_gene: TRBD2
v_gene: TRBV6-1
j_gene: TRBJ2-1
len: 17
abundance: few
CDR3aa: CASSGTSGRFSYNEQFF
CDR3nt: TGTGCCAGCAGTGGGACTAGCGGGAGGTTTTCCTACAATGAGCAGTTCTTC

d_gene: TRBD1
v_gene: TRBV20-1
j_gene: TRBJ1-5
len: 14
abundance: many
CDR3aa: CSARRDRVGQPQHF
CDR3nt: TGCAGTGCTCGCCGGGACAGGGTGGGTCAGCCCCAGCATTTT

d_gene: .
v_gene: TRBV2
j_gene: TRBJ1-2
len: 13
abundance: many
CDR3aa: CASSQTPIWGYTF
CDR3nt: TGTGCCAGCAGTCAGACTCCTATTTGGGGCTACACCTTC

d_gene: TRBD2
v_gene: TRBV15
j_gene: TRBJ2-1
len: 14
abundance: .
CDR3aa: CATQGAGVRNEQFF
CDR3nt: TGTGCCACCCAAGGGGCGGGAGTAAGGAATGAGCAGTTCTTC

d_gene: .
v_gene: TRBV29-1
j_gene: TRBJ1-1
len: 12
abundance: .
CDR3aa: CSVDWDGTEAFF
CDR3nt: TGCAGCGTTGATTGGGACGGCACTGAAGCTTTCTTT

d_gene: .
v_gene: TRBV20-1
j_gene: TRBJ2-2
len: 14
abundance: few
CDR3aa: CSASSKPGTGELFF
CDR3nt: TGCAGTGCTAGCTCCAAACCCGGCACCGGGGAGCTGTTTTTT

d_gene: .
v_gene: TRBV7-2
j_gene: TRBJ2-5
len: 15
abundance: many
CDR3aa: CASSSPRRGGETQYF
CDR3nt: TGTGCCAGCAGCTCCCCCCGCAGGGGCGGGGAGACCCAGTACTTC

d_gene: .
v_gene: TRBV10-2
j_gene: TRBJ2-3
len: 14
abundance: few
CDR3aa: CASSNLLNTDTQYF
CDR3nt: TGCGCCAGCAGTAATTTACTAAACACAGATACGCAGTATTTT

d_gene: .
v_gene: TRBV29-1
j_gene: TRBJ2-5
len: 13
abundance: many
CDR3aa: CSVDGDIVVTQYF
CDR3nt: TGCAGCGTTGACGGGGACATAGTAGTGACCCAGTACTTC

d_gene: .
v_gene: TRBV4-2
j_gene: TRBJ2-3
len: 14
abundance: few
CDR3aa: CASSQGRSGEKQYF
CDR3nt: TGTGCCAGCAGCCAGGGACGCAGCGGAGAGAAGCAGTATTTT

d_gene: TRBD2
v_gene: TRBV6-1
j_gene: TRBJ2-5
len: 14
abundance: many
CDR3aa: CASRAGGTQETQYF
CDR3nt: TGTGCCAGCAGAGCGGGAGGAACACAAGAGACCCAGTACTTC

d_gene: .
v_gene: TRBV12-3/TRBV12-4
j_gene: TRBJ1-2
len: 13
abundance: many
CDR3aa: CASSSALEYGYTF
CDR3nt: TGTGCCAGCAGTTCAGCTTTGGAATATGGCTACACCTTC

d_gene: .
v_gene: TRBV5-1
j_gene: TRBJ2-5
len: 14
abundance: many
CDR3aa: CASSFGEYQETQYF
CDR3nt: TGCGCCAGCAGCTTCGGGGAATACCAAGAGACCCAGTACTTC

d_gene: TRBD1
v_gene: TRBV5-1
j_gene: TRBJ2-5
len: 15
abundance: many
CDR3aa: CASSLRQGAEETQYF
CDR3nt: TGCGCCAGCAGCTTGAGACAGGGGGCAGAAGAGACCCAGTACTTC

d_gene: .
v_gene: TRBV5-1
j_gene: TRBJ2-5
len: 14
abundance: .
CDR3aa: CASSLVVRPETQCF
CDR3nt: TGCGCCAGCAGCTTGGTTGTGAGGCCAGAGACCCAGTGCTTC

d_gene: TRBD2
v_gene: TRBV4-1
j_gene: TRBJ2-1
len: 16
abundance: .
CDR3aa: CASSLSSGSPYNEQFF
CDR3nt: TGCGCCAGCAGCCTATCTAGCGGGAGTCCTTACAATGAGCAGTTCTTC

d_gene: TRBD1
v_gene: TRBV5-1
j_gene: TRBJ1-1
len: 14
abundance: many
CDR3aa: CASSPYRGNTEAFF
CDR3nt: TGCGCCAGCAGCCCTTACAGGGGTAACACTGAAGCTTTCTTT

d_gene: .
v_gene: TRBV11-3
j_gene: TRBJ2-1
len: 15
abundance: many
CDR3aa: CASSFLGSSYNEQFF
CDR3nt: TGTGCCAGCAGCTTCTTGGGGAGCTCCTACAATGAGCAGTTCTTC

d_gene: .
v_gene: TRBV7-9
j_gene: TRBJ2-3
len: 14
abundance: many
CDR3aa: CASSPRRGSDTQYF
CDR3nt: TGTGCCAGCAGCCCGAGACGAGGCTCGGATACGCAGTATTTT

d_gene: .
v_gene: TRBV5-5
j_gene: TRBJ1-1
len: 15
abundance: many
CDR3aa: CASSLAGGGSTEAFF
CDR3nt: TGTGCCAGCAGCTTGGCCGGTGGAGGCTCCACTGAAGCTTTCTTT

d_gene: .
v_gene: TRBV11-2
j_gene: TRBJ2-1
len: 14
abundance: many
CDR3aa: CASSTRPGSNEQFF
CDR3nt: TGTGCCAGCAGCACCCGACCAGGTAGTAATGAGCAGTTCTTC

d_gene: TRBD2
v_gene: TRBV27
j_gene: TRBJ2-3
len: 16
abundance: many
CDR3aa: CASSPIAGGVQDTQYF
CDR3nt: TGTGCCAGCAGTCCCATAGCGGGAGGAGTTCAAGATACGCAGTATTTT